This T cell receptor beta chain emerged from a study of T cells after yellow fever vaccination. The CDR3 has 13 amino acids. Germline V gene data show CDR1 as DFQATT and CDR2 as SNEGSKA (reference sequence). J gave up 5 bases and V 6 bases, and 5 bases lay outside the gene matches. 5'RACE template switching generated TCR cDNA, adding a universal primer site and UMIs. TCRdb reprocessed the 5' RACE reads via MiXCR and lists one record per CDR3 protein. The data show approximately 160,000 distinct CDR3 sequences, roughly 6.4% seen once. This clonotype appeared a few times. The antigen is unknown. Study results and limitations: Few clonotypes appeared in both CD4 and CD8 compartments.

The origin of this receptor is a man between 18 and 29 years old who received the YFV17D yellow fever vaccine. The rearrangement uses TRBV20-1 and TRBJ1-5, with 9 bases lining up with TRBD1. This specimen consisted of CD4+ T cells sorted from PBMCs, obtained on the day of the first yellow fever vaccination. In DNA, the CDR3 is TGCAGTGCCTTCCGGGACAGGGATCAGCCCCAGCATTTT. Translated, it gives CSAFRDRDQPQHF.